These T cell receptor beta chains were read from a single sample in a study of metastatic and nonmetastatic thyroid tumors. TCRdb reanalyzed the PCR reads with MiXCR. The table shows about 50,000 clones, with 20% occurring only once. The sequenced sample consisted of blood. These receptors were collected from a female donor with papillary thyroid cancer or a benign thyroid nodule (not recorded which). Some clones in this sample may be carry-over from other donors' samples. The CDR3 runs from the conserved cysteine through the conserved F or W. Each record gives: V gene, J gene, CDR3 protein.

V: TRBV5-5; J: TRBJ2-1; CDR3: CASSTSGGEQFF
V: TRBV6-5; J: TRBJ1-1; CDR3: CASSYWENTEAFF
V: TRBV5-1; J: TRBJ2-3; CDR3: CASSLQDTQYF
V: TRBV5-4; J: TRBJ2-7; CDR3: CASSPSPGSNYEQYF
V: TRBV9; J: TRBJ2-4; CDR3: CASSRQGAKNIQYF
V: TRBV4-1; J: TRBJ2-3; CDR3: CASSQGLAESTDTQYF
V: TRBV19; J: TRBJ2-7; CDR3: CASSIDLGYEQYF
V: TRBV2; J: TRBJ2-3; CDR3: CASSVGLAGGQDTQYF
V: TRBV7-9; J: TRBJ2-2; CDR3: CASSLAARGGELFF
V: TRBV5-1; J: TRBJ2-7; CDR3: CASARGGTGASYEQYF
V: TRBV6-5; J: TRBJ2-7; CDR3: CASSYTGTSGILSYEQYF
V: TRBV13; J: TRBJ1-1; CDR3: CASSLKVLGVNTEAFF
V: TRBV20-1; J: TRBJ2-7; CDR3: CSARGPSGTYEQYF
V: TRBV7-3; J: TRBJ2-1; CDR3: CASSSHHGYEQVF
V: TRBV29-1; J: TRBJ1-2; CDR3: CSVEDPGSYGYTF
V: TRBV11-1; J: TRBJ1-1; CDR3: CASIRSGDTPGTESFF
V: TRBV29-1; J: TRBJ2-3; CDR3: CSVASQGRADTQYF
V: TRBV20-1; J: TRBJ2-1; CDR3: CSASRGEDYNEQFF
V: TRBV15; J: TRBJ1-1; CDR3: CATSSPGTELPAFF
V: TRBV5-1; J: TRBJ2-2; CDR3: CASPPWASGELFF
V: TRBV7-9; J: TRBJ1-1; CDR3: CASSSGTGEAFF
V: TRBV20-1; J: TRBJ2-7; CDR3: CSAGPPIAGGASYEQYF
V: TRBV10-3; J: TRBJ1-2; CDR3: CAISGRDRGYGYTF
V: TRBV6-1; J: TRBJ1-3; CDR3: CASSGGTFSGNTIYF
V: TRBV2; J: TRBJ1-4; CDR3: CASSAQNNEKLFF
V: TRBV5-1; J: TRBJ2-3; CDR3: CASSVYRSSTDTQYF
V: TRBV12-3/TRBV12-4; J: TRBJ1-4; CDR3: CASNAKGLNEKLFF
V: TRBV20-1; J: TRBJ2-7; CDR3: CSARPWTSGSSYEQYF
V: TRBV28; J: TRBJ2-7; CDR3: CASSLNYYEHYF
V: TRBV4-1; J: TRBJ1-3; CDR3: CASSQEPTGVSSANTIYF
V: TRBV2; J: TRBJ1-1; CDR3: CASRVNTEAFF
V: TRBV9; J: TRBJ2-1; CDR3: CASSTIAGTVFNEQFF